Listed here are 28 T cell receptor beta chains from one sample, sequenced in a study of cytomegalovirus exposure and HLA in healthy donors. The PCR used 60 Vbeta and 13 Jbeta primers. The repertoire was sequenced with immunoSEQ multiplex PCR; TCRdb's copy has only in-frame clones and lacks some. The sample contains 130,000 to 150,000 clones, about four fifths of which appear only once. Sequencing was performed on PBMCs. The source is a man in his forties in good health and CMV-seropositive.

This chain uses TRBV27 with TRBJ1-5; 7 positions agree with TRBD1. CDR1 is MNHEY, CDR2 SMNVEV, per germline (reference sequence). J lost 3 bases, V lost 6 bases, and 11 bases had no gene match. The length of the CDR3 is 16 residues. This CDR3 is CASRPNRDSYNQPQHF. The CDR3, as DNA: TGTGCCAGCAGACCCAACCGGGACAGTTACAATCAGCCCCAGCATTTT.

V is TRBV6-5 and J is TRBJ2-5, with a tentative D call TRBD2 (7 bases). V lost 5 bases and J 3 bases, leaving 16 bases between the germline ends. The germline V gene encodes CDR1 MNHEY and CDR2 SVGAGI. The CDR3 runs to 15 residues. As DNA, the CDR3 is TGTGCCAGCAGTAGGGGGGGGGAAAGAAAAGAGACCCAGTACTTC. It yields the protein CASSRGGERKETQYF.

The CDR3 sequence: CAISPGEAGGNTIYF. CDR3 bases: TGTGCCATCAGTCCTGGGGAAGCGGGAGGAAACACCATATATTTT. The chain combines TRBV10-3 with TRBJ1-3, with D hard to call. This CDR3 comprises 15 residues. V was cut by 5 bases and J by 4 bases, with 15 bases left in between. Germline V gene data show CDR1 as ENHRY and CDR2 as SYGVKD.

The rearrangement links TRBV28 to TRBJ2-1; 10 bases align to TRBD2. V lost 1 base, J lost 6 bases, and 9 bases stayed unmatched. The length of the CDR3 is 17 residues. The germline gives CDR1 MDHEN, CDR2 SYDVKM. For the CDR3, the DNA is TGTGCCAGCAGTTTATACTCCCCAAGCGGGAGGGTCAATGAGCAGTTCTTC. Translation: CASSLYSPSGRVNEQFF.

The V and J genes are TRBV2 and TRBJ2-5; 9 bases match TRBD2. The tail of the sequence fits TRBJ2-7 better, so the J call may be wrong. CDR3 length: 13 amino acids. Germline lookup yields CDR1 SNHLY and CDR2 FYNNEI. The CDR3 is CASRLAGLYEQYF. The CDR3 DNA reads TGTGCCAGCAGACTAGCGGGCCTCTACGAGCAGTACTTC.

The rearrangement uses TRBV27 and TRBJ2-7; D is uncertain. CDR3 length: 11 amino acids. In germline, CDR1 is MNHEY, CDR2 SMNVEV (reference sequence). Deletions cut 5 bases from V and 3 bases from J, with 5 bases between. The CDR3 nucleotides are TGTGCCAGCAGTAGCGACTACGAGCAGTACTTC. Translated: CASSSDYEQYF.

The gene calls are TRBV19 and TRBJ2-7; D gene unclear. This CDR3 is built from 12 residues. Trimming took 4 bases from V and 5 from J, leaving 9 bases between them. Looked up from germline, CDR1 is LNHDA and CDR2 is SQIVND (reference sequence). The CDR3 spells CASSTSGNEQYF. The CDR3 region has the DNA TGTGCCAGTAGTACCTCAGGTAACGAGCAGTACTTC.

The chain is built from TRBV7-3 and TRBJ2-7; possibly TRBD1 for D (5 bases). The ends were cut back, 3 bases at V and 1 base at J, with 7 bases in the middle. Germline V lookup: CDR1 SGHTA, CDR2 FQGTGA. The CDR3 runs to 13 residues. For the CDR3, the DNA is TGTGCCAGCAGCTTGGGGCCATCCTACGAGCAGTACTTC. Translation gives CASSLGPSYEQYF.

The CDR3 DNA reads TGTGCCTCGCTGCCGGACAGGGGAGGAGGCGGATATGGCTACACCTTC. It encodes CASLPDRGGGGYGYTF. The genes are TRBV19 and TRBJ1-2; 9 bases agree with TRBD1. J gave up 5 bases and V 11 bases, and 18 bases lay outside the gene matches. The CDR3 is 16 amino acids. Germline V gene lookup returns CDR1 LNHDA and CDR2 SQIVND (reference sequence). The full variable domain, in which reference TRBV19 and TRBJ1-2 provide the parts outside the CDR3, is DGGITQSPKYLFRKEGQNVTLSCEQNLNHDAMYWYRQDPGQGLRLIYYSQIVNDFQKGDIAEGYSVSREKKESFPLTVTSAQKNPTAFYLCASLPDRGGGGYGYTFGSGTRLTVV.

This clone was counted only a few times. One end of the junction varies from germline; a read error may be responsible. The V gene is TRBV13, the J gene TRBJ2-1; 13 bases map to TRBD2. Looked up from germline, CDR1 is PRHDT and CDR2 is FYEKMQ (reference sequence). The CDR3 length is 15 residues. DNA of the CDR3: TGTGCCAGCAGCGTAGGACTAGCGGGAGCGCGTGAGCAGTTCTTC. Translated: CASSVGLAGAREQFF.

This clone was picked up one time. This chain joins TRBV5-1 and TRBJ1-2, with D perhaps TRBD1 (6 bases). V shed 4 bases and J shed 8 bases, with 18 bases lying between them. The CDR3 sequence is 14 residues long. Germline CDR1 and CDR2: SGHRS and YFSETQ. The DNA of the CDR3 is TGCGCCAGCAGCACGGACAGTCTCCGGGACGGCTACACCTTC. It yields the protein CASSTDSLRDGYTF.

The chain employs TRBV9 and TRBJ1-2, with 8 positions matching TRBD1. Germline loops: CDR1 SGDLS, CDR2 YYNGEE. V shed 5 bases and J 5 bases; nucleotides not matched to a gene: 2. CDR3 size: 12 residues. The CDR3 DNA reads TGTGCCAGCAGGGACAGGGTTTATGGCTACACCTTC. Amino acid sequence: CASRDRVYGYTF.

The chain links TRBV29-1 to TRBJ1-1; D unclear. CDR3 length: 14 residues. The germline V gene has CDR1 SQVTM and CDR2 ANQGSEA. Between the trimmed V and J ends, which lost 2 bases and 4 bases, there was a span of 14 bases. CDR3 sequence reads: CSVERGRGGTEAFF. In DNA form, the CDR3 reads TGCAGCGTTGAACGTGGGAGAGGTGGCACTGAAGCTTTCTTT.

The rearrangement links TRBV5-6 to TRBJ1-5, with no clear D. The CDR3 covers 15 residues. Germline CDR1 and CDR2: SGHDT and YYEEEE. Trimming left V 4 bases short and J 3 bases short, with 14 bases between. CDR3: CASSLNRGFNQPQHF. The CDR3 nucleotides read TGTGCCAGCAGCCTAAACCGGGGTTTCAATCAGCCCCAGCATTTT.

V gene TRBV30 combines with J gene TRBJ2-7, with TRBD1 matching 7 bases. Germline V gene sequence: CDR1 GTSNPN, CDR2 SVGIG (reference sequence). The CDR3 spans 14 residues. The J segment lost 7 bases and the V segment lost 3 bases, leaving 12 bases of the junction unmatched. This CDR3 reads CAWRHRGIRWEQYF. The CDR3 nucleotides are TGTGCCTGGAGGCACAGGGGCATCCGCTGGGAGCAGTACTTC.

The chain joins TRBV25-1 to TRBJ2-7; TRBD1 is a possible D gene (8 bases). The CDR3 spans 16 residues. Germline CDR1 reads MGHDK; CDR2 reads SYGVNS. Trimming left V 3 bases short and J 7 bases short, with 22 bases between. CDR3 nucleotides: TGTGCCAGCAGTGAGACCGGACAGGGACTACGAGGGGAGCAGTACTTC. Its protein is CASSETGQGLRGEQYF.

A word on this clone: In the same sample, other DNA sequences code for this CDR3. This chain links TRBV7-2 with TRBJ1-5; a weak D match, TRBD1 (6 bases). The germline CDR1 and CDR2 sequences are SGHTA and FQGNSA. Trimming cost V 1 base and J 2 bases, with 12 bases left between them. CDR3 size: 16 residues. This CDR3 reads CASSLVAGAGNQPQHF. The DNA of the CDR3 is TGTGCCAGCAGCTTAGTTGCGGGGGCTGGCAATCAGCCCCAGCATTTT.

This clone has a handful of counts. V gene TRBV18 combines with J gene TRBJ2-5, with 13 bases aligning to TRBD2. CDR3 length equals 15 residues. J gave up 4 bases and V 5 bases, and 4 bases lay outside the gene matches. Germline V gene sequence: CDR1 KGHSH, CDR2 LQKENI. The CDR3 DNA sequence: TGTGCCAGCTCATCAGGACTAGCGGGAGTAGAGACCCAGTACTTC. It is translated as CASSSGLAGVETQYF.

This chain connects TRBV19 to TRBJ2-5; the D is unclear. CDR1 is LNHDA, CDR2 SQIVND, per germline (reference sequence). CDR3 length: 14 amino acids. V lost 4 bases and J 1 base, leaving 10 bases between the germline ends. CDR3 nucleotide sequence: TGTGCCAGTAGTAAATCTCTGTTCCAAGAGACCCAGTACTTC. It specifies CASSKSLFQETQYF.

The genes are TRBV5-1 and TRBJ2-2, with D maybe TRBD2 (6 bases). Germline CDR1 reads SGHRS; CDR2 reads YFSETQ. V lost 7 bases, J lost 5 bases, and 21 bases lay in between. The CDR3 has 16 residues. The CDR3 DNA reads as TGCGCCAGCTCAGCCAACCTTGCCCGGGGGACCGGGGAGCTGTTTTTT. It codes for CASSANLARGTGELFF.

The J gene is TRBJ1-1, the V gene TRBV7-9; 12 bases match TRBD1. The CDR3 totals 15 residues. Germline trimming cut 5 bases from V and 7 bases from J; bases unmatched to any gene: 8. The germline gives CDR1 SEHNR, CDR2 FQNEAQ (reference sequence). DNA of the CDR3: TGTGCCAGCAGCCCGCCGGGACAGGGGGCCGTTGAAGCTTTCTTT. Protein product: CASSPPGQGAVEAFF. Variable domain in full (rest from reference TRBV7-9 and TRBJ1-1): DTGVSQNPRHKITKRGQNVTFRCDPISEHNRLYWYRQTLGQGPEFLTYFQNEAQLEKSRLLSDRFSAERPKGSFSTLEIQRTEQGDSAMYLCASSPPGQGAVEAFFGQGTRLTVV.

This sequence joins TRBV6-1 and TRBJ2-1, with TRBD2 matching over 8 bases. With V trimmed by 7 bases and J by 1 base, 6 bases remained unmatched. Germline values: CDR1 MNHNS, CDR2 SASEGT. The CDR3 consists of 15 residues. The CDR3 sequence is CASKKSGGSYNEQFF. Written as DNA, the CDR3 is TGTGCCAGCAAAAAAAGCGGGGGTTCCTACAATGAGCAGTTCTTC.

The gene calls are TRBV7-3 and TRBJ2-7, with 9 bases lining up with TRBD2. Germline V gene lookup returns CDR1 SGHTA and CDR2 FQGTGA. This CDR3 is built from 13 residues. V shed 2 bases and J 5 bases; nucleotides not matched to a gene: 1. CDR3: CASSLRLADEQYF. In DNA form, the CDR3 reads TGTGCCAGCAGCTTACGACTAGCGGACGAGCAGTACTTC.

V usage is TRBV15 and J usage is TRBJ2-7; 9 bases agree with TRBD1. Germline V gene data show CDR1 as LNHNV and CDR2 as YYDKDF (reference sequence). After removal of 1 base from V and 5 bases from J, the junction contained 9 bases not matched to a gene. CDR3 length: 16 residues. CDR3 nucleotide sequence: TGTGCCACCAGCAGAGCGGACAGGGGACTTCGGGACGAGCAGTACTTC. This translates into CATSRADRGLRDEQYF.

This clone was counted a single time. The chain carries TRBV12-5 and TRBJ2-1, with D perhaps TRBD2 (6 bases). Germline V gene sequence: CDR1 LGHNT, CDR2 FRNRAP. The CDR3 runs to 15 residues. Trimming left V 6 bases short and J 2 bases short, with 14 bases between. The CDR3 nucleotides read TGTGCTAGTGGATACGGGAGTCCAGCCTACAATGAGCAGTTCTTC. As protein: CASGYGSPAYNEQFF.

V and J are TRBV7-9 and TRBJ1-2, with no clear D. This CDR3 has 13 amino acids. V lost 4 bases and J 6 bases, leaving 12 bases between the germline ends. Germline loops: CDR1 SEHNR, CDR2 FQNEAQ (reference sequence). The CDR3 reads CASSSNRQDGYTF. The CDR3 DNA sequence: TGTGCCAGCAGCTCCAACCGCCAGGATGGCTACACCTTC.

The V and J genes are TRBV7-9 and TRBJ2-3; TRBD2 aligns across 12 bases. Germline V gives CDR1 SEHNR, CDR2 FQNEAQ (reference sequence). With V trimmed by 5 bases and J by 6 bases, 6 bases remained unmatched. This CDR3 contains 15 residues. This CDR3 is CASSLTSGGPDTQYF. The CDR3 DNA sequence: TGTGCCAGCAGCCTTACTAGCGGGGGGCCGGATACGCAGTATTTT.

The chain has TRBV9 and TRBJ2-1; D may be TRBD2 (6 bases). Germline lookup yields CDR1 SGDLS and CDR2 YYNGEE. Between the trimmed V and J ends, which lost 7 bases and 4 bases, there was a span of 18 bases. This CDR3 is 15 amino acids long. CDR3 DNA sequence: TGTGCCAGCTCGGGGGAGGCCTCTTTTTACAATGAGCAGTTCTTC. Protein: CASSGEASFYNEQFF.